The 9 T cell receptor delta chains below come from one sample, sequenced in a study of Vδ1+ human thymocytes. Study conclusions and caveats: Highly polyclonal TRG and TRD repertoires with Gaussian CDR3 length distributions appeared in thymus.

Their target antigens are unknown. RNA was extracted from the cells and then reverse transcribed. The CDR3 regions were amplified by multiplex PCR from V-gene primers to a constant-region primer. TCRdb ran CATT on the multiplex PCR reads. The profile shows 80,000 or so delta-chain clones, about 35% of them singletons. The sequenced sample was Vdelta1+ gamma-delta thymocytes from the thymus. Subset noted: FACS-sorted CD3+ TCRalphabeta- TCRVdelta1+ TCRVdelta2- thymocytes. Receptor source: a boy younger than two who had congenital heart surgery.

This rearrangement joins TRDV1 to TRDJ1; a possible D gene is TRDD3 (6 bases). Trimming stripped 2 bases from V and 0 bases from J, with 19 bases between. The CDR3 extends over 18 amino acids. In germline, CDR1 is TSWWSYY, CDR2 QGS. CDR3 sequence reads: CALGERRRTGPYTDKLIF. The CDR3, as DNA: TGTGCTCTTGGGGAAAGAAGGCGTACTGGGCCGTACACCGATAAACTCATCTTT.

This chain uses TRDV1 with TRDJ1, with 12 bases identical to TRDD3. This CDR3 has 24 amino acids. V gave up 3 bases and J gave up 4 bases; unmatched junction bases: 30. CDR1 is TSWWSYY and CDR2 is QGS in the germline V gene. As DNA, the CDR3 is TGTGCTCTTGGGGAGCATTTTCCTAATGAGGGGGCTGGGGGATACGCCTGGTTAAACGATAAACTCATCTTT. Translated: CALGEHFPNEGAGGYAWLNDKLIF.

As for this clone: This CDR3 is also generated by other DNA sequences in the sample. V and J are TRDV1 and TRDJ1, with 8 bases aligning to TRDD3. The CDR3 loop spans 14 amino acids. The germline CDR1 and CDR2 sequences are TSWWSYY and QGS. Trimming removed 4 bases from V and 3 bases from J; junction bases left unmatched: 4. CDR3 in DNA: TGTGCTCTTGGGGGGGATACGCTGTCCGATAAACTCATCTTT. This translates into CALGGDTLSDKLIF.

The chain links TRDV2 to TRDJ1, with no clear D. The CDR3 is made up of 12 amino acids. The germline CDR1 and CDR2 sequences are GEAIGNYY and EKD. The germline V and J ends were trimmed by 8 bases and 6 bases, with 15 bases remaining between them. CDR3 region: CAYPLTTHKLIF. CDR3 in DNA: TGTGCCTACCCACTCACTACTCATAAACTCATCTTT.

This clone came up once. The rearrangement uses TRDV1 and TRDJ1; 8 bases are a match to TRDD3. Germline CDR1 and CDR2: TSWWSYY and QGS. The CDR3 spans 17 residues. After removal of 4 bases from V and 7 bases from J, the junction contained 17 bases not matched to a gene. The CDR3 coding sequence is TGTGCTCTTGGGGTCCTCGGATTGCGGTACTGGGGGCCTAAACTCATCTTT. Translated: CALGVLGLRYWGPKLIF.

This clone was detected a few times. The rearrangement links TRDV1 to TRDJ1, with TRDD3 matching over 12 bases. The CDR3 is made up of 21 amino acids. Trimming took 4 bases from V and 1 from J; bases not matched to a gene: 19. Germline V gene lookup returns CDR1 TSWWSYY and CDR2 QGS. CDR3: CALGAFLLIGTGGYSTDKLIF. The CDR3 DNA is TGTGCTCTTGGGGCCTTCCTACTCATTGGTACTGGGGGATACTCCACCGATAAACTCATCTTT.

This clone was recorded a few times. This chain connects TRDV1 to TRDJ1, with TRDD3 identical over 10 bases. Germline V CDR1 and CDR2: TSWWSYY, QGS. The CDR3 loop spans 20 amino acids. Losses at the gene ends were 0 bases for V and 3 bases for J; bases not matched to a gene: 16. The CDR3: CALGELYRTYILGDPDKLIF. CDR3 bases: TGTGCTCTTGGGGAACTGTACCGGACCTACATACTGGGGGATCCCGATAAACTCATCTTT.

This clone was observed a handful of times. J is TRDJ1 and V is TRDV1; a possible D gene is TRDD3 (6 bases). CDR1 TSWWSYY and CDR2 QGS come from the germline V gene. Trimming cost V 0 bases and J 0 bases, with 29 bases left between them. This CDR3 has 22 amino acids. The CDR3 loop is CALGELLGLPGVLGGYTDKLIF. The DNA of the CDR3 is TGTGCTCTTGGGGAACTTTTGGGCCTGCCTGGGGTACTAGGGGGGTACACCGATAAACTCATCTTT.

The rearrangement links TRDV1 to TRDJ1; D gene ambiguous. From germline, CDR1 is TSWWSYY and CDR2 QGS. Trimming cost V 0 bases and J 8 bases, with 7 bases left between them. The CDR3 extends over 12 amino acids. The CDR3 DNA reads TGTGCTCTTGGGGAACTCCCCTCCAAACTCATCTTT. Its protein is CALGELPSKLIF.